This passage covers 32 T cell receptor beta chains from one sample sequenced in a study of preoperative IRX-2 immunotherapy in early breast cancer (dated by TCRdb to between 2018 and 2020). Libraries were prepared through the immunoSEQ multiplex PCR assay. This is the immuneACCESS table as TCRdb keeps it, with only in-frame sequences that have V and J called. A part of the clones is gone; compared with another copy, unresolved V genes explain less than half, and the rest is unexplained. The table for this sample lists 20,000 to 30,000 clones; roughly 89% of them were counted only once. The ten biggest clones cover about 30% of the sample. The sample's treatment or condition label, decoded: preoperative locoregional IRX-2 cytokine immunotherapy. This specimen was tumor tissue, taken after IRX-2 immunotherapy. The origin of the receptors is a human donor with breast cancer.

This chain connects TRBV7-2 to TRBJ1-6, with TRBD1 as a possible D gene (5 bases). Germline CDR1 SGHTA, CDR2 FQGNSA. The V and J ends lost 4 bases and 8 bases respectively, with 18 bases between them. The length of the CDR3 is 16 residues. CDR3 DNA sequence: TGTGCCAGCAGCTCCGAGTTGGGGACTTATCATTCACCCCTCCACTTT. It is translated as CASSSELGTYHSPLHF.

This clone was observed a single time. The chain uses TRBV19 and TRBJ1-1; 10 bases fit TRBD1. The CDR3 is 17 amino acids. The trim removed 7 bases at V and 6 bases at J, leaving 17 bases unmatched. From germline, CDR1 is LNHDA and CDR2 SQIVND (reference sequence). This CDR3 is CASNRGGTGVLTAEAFF. CDR3 nucleotide sequence: TGTGCCAGTAACAGGGGAGGGACAGGGGTTCTAACGGCTGAAGCTTTCTTT.

V is TRBV28 and J is TRBJ2-3; 14 nucleotides agree with TRBD2. This CDR3 has 19 amino acids. J was trimmed by 0 bases and V by 4 bases; bases with no gene match: 9. Germline V lookup: CDR1 MDHEN, CDR2 SYDVKM. The CDR3 region has the DNA TGTGCCAGCAGTTCACGGACTAGCGGGGGGTTTCCTAGCACAGATACGCAGTATTTT. This gives the protein CASSSRTSGGFPSTDTQYF.

The CDR3 DNA follows: TGTGCCAGCAGCTTAAATTCCCAGCGGGGGACCAATGAGCAGTTCTTC. Translated, it gives CASSLNSQRGTNEQFF. J is TRBJ2-1 and V is TRBV7-3; 8 nucleotides align to TRBD2. Germline CDR1 reads SGHTA; CDR2 reads FQGTGA. V dropped 1 base and J dropped 6; count of bases not matched to a gene: 8. The CDR3 has 16 amino acids. Complete variable domain (other parts from reference TRBV7-3 and TRBJ2-1): GAGVSQTPSNKVTEKGKYVELRCDPISGHTALYWYRQSLGQGPEFLIYFQGTGAADDSGLPNDRFFAVRPEGSVSTLKIQRTERGDSAVYLCASSLNSQRGTNEQFFGPGTRLTVL.

This chain uses TRBV5-4 with TRBJ1-6; D is undetermined. Germline V CDR1 and CDR2: SGHNT, YYREEE (reference sequence). The V end was cut by 0 bases, the J end by 9 bases, with 7 bases between. The CDR3 has 13 residues. CDR3 amino acids: CASSLDSGSPLHF. CDR3 DNA: TGTGCCAGCAGCTTGGATTCCGGTTCACCCCTCCACTTT.

This chain uses TRBV10-2 with TRBJ2-7; 8 positions agree with TRBD1. Germline CDR1 is WSHSY and CDR2 is SAAADI. The CDR3 runs to 15 residues. With 0 bases clipped from V and 2 bases from J, the junction kept 3 bases outside the gene matches. CDR3 coding DNA: TGCGCCAGCAGTGAGTCAGGGACAGGACCCTACGAGCAGTACTTC. This translates into CASSESGTGPYEQYF.

The V and J genes are TRBV6-1 and TRBJ1-1; D perhaps matches TRBD1 (5 bases). The CDR3 has 13 amino acids. Trimming removed 5 bases at V and 4 bases at J, with 11 bases between. CDR1 is MNHNS and CDR2 is SASEGT in the germline V gene. The CDR3 here is CASSPGLGTEAFF. The CDR3, as DNA: TGTGCCAGCAGTCCAGGGTTGGGCACTGAAGCTTTCTTT.

The genes are TRBV7-9 and TRBJ2-3; TRBD2 aligns across 7 bases. The junction had 14 bases not matched to a gene; V was cut back by 4 bases and J by 4 bases. The CDR3 contains 17 residues. Germline assignment: CDR1 SEHNR and CDR2 FQNEAQ (reference sequence). This chain's CDR3 is CASSSLLGGVSADTQYF. CDR3 coding DNA: TGTGCCAGCAGCTCCCTCCTGGGGGGGGTTAGTGCAGATACGCAGTATTTT.

The J gene is TRBJ2-2, the V gene TRBV27, with 8 positions matching TRBD1. The V and J ends lost 5 bases and 5 bases, in that order; junction bases with no gene match: 7. In germline, CDR1 is MNHEY, CDR2 SMNVEV (reference sequence). The CDR3 covers 15 residues. CDR3 bases: TGTGCCAGCAGTCCCCAGGGACAGGTGACCGGGGAGCTGTTTTTT. It encodes CASSPQGQVTGELFF.

This chain connects TRBV30 to TRBJ1-3; D gene unclear. V dropped 2 bases and J dropped 4 bases, with 3 bases sitting between them. Per germline, CDR1 GTSNPN and CDR2 SVGIG (reference sequence). This CDR3 has 11 residues. DNA of the CDR3: TGTGCCTGGAGTAGGGGAAACACCATATATTTT. Translation: CAWSRGNTIYF.

The chain uses TRBV10-3 and TRBJ2-7; no reliable D call. Trimming took 3 bases from V and 6 from J, leaving 15 bases between them. The CDR3 has 14 amino acids. Looked up from germline, CDR1 is ENHRY and CDR2 is SYGVKD. CDR3 in amino acids: CAISERPRALEQYF. The CDR3 region has the DNA TGTGCCATCAGTGAAAGACCTAGGGCCCTCGAGCAGTACTTC.

This clone was seen just once. The CDR3 DNA reads as TGCGCCAGCAGCCAAGATCGGGCAGCCTCTGGAAACACCATATATTTT. Residues: CASSQDRAASGNTIYF. The chain couples TRBV4-1 to TRBJ1-3; D is unclear. With 0 bases removed from V and 0 bases from J, the gap between germline ends came to 9 bases. The CDR3 sequence is 16 residues long. Germline-derived CDR1 and CDR2 are MGHRA and YSYEKL.

The V and J genes are TRBV6-5 and TRBJ1-2; 8 bases are a match to TRBD1. The CDR3 contains 15 residues. Unmatched junction bases numbered 5, after V lost 0 bases and J lost 5 bases. Germline V gene lookup returns CDR1 MNHEY and CDR2 SVGAGI. The CDR3 here is CASSYSRGLGYGYTF. The CDR3, as DNA: TGTGCCAGCAGTTACTCCAGGGGGCTGGGGTATGGCTACACCTTC.

This clone was picked up one time. The rearrangement uses TRBV11-3 and TRBJ2-1; D is undetermined. The germline CDR1 and CDR2 sequences are SGHNT and YENEEA. Deletions cut 0 bases from V and 1 base from J, with 4 bases between. CDR3 size: 14 residues. This chain's CDR3 is CASSLDTSYNEQFF. The CDR3 DNA reads as TGTGCCAGCAGCTTAGATACATCCTACAATGAGCAGTTCTTC.

The chain employs TRBV28 and TRBJ1-4; D perhaps matches TRBD1 (5 bases). This CDR3 spans 16 amino acids. The ends were cut back, 5 bases at V and 6 bases at J, with 19 bases in the middle. The germline gives CDR1 MDHEN, CDR2 SYDVKM. CDR3 region: CASSVVGRGWDEKLFF. CDR3 sequence (DNA): TGTGCCAGCAGTGTCGTCGGGAGGGGCTGGGATGAAAAACTGTTTTTT.

This chain joins TRBV11-3 and TRBJ2-5, with D possibly being TRBD2 (5 bases). The germline V and J ends were trimmed by 6 bases and 0 bases, with 8 bases remaining between them. Germline V gene data show CDR1 as SGHNT and CDR2 as YENEEA. The CDR3 loop spans 13 amino acids. The chain's CDR3 is CASSPGYQETQYF. CDR3 bases: TGTGCCAGCAGTCCGGGGTACCAAGAGACCCAGTACTTC.

This chain connects TRBV5-4 to TRBJ2-7; D is uncertain. Trimming shortened V by 4 bases and J by 6 bases, and 14 bases separated the two germline ends. The CDR3 runs 13 residues. Germline loops: CDR1 SGHNT, CDR2 YYREEE (reference sequence). The CDR3 bases are TGTGCCAGCAGCCCAATATACAGTTCCGAGCAGTACTTC. It codes for CASSPIYSSEQYF.

The CDR3 loop reads CASSLVPDVGEKLFF. The CDR3, as DNA: TGTGCCAGCAGCTTAGTTCCGGACGTAGGTGAAAAACTGTTTTTT. The chain couples TRBV7-9 to TRBJ1-4; D gene unclear. The CDR3 runs 15 residues. Trimming stripped 1 base from V and 7 bases from J, with 13 bases between. Per germline, CDR1 SEHNR and CDR2 FQNEAQ (reference sequence).

This rearrangement joins TRBV6-5 to TRBJ2-5; 7 nucleotides agree with TRBD1. V shed 5 bases and J 5 bases; nucleotides not matched to a gene: 5. CDR1 is MNHEY, CDR2 SVGAGI, per germline. The CDR3 consists of 13 residues. CDR3 nucleotide sequence: TGTGCCAGCAGTACAGGGGTGTGGGAGACCCAGTACTTC. It encodes CASSTGVWETQYF.

V usage is TRBV15 and J usage is TRBJ1-6, with TRBD1 matching 12 bases. Germline-derived CDR1 and CDR2 are LNHNV and YYDKDF (reference sequence). This CDR3 comprises 16 residues. Losses at the gene ends were 7 bases for V and 13 bases for J; bases not matched to a gene: 14. The DNA of the CDR3 is TGTGCCACCAAGAAAGGGACAGGGGGCATTGGCGATCCCCTCCACTTT. It translates to CATKKGTGGIGDPLHF.

The V gene is TRBV4-1, the J gene TRBJ1-1, with no clear D. CDR1 and CDR2 from the germline V gene are MGHRA and YSYEKL. There are 18 residues in the CDR3. Trimming left V 6 bases short and J 4 bases short, with 27 bases between. The CDR3 protein is CASRPTIRHFKGGTEAFF. For the CDR3, the DNA is TGCGCCAGCAGACCCACTATTAGACACTTTAAGGGAGGCACTGAAGCTTTCTTT.

In its sample, this clone was seen once. V is TRBV5-6 and J is TRBJ1-2; D not resolved. This CDR3 comprises 14 residues. The germline V and J ends were trimmed by 0 bases and 8 bases, with 14 bases remaining between them. Germline V gives CDR1 SGHDT, CDR2 YYEEEE. CDR3 sequence (DNA): TGTGCCAGCAGCTTGGTAGGTAGGGCCTTCGGCTACACCTTC. Translated, it gives CASSLVGRAFGYTF.

This chain connects TRBV19 to TRBJ1-3; maybe TRBD1 (5 bases). The V end was cut by 8 bases, the J end by 2 bases, with 16 bases between. There are 15 residues in the CDR3. In germline, CDR1 is LNHDA, CDR2 SQIVND (reference sequence). CDR3 in DNA: TGTGCCAGTTCACCTAATCGGGGCCCTGGAAACACCATATATTTT. Its protein is CASSPNRGPGNTIYF.

The V call is TRBV5-1, the J call TRBJ1-3; D gene uncertain. Germline CDR1 and CDR2: SGHRS and YFSETQ. The CDR3 is 18 residues long. V was pared by 0 bases and J by 0 bases, with 16 bases between. The CDR3 DNA reads as TGCGCCAGCAGCTTGGTTTCCCCCCCCTTTAGCTCTGGAAACACCATATATTTT. Protein product: CASSLVSPPFSSGNTIYF.

The chain links TRBV29-1 to TRBJ1-2; TRBD1 matches at 7 bases. The V gene's germline CDR1 is SQVTM and CDR2 ANQGSEA. The V segment lost 4 bases and the J segment 4 bases; nucleotides outside the gene matches: 12. This CDR3 has 15 residues. The CDR3 loop reads CSVGGSTGAGYGYTF. CDR3 bases: TGCAGCGTTGGCGGGTCTACAGGGGCGGGCTATGGCTACACCTTC.

The chain has TRBV6-1 and TRBJ1-6; TRBD1 agrees at 7 bases. This CDR3 is 17 amino acids long. The germline CDR1 and CDR2 sequences are MNHNS and SASEGT. V gave up 4 bases and J gave up 1 base; unmatched junction bases: 7. The CDR3 sequence: CASSVDRATSYNSPLHF. The DNA for the CDR3 is TGTGCCAGCAGTGTTGACAGGGCGACGTCCTATAATTCACCCCTCCACTTT.

The rearrangement links TRBV13 to TRBJ2-3; 7 bases line up with TRBD2. The CDR3 contains 15 residues. V was clipped by 1 base and J by 1 base; unmatched bases: 2. Germline lookup yields CDR1 PRHDT and CDR2 FYEKMQ (reference sequence). CDR3 bases: TGTGCCAGCAGCTTAGCGGGGAGGGGCACAGATACGCAGTATTTT. It encodes CASSLAGRGTDTQYF.

The rearrangement links TRBV19 to TRBJ1-1; D uncertain. V was shortened by 7 bases and J by 4 bases, with 13 bases between the two germline ends. The CDR3 has 13 amino acids. Germline V CDR1 and CDR2: LNHDA, SQIVND (reference sequence). The CDR3 sequence is CASNRLFGTEAFF. CDR3 bases: TGTGCCAGTAACCGACTTTTTGGCACTGAAGCTTTCTTT.

This sequence joins TRBV7-6 and TRBJ2-5, with D possibly being TRBD2 (6 bases). This CDR3 is 12 amino acids long. Germline-derived CDR1 and CDR2 are SGHVS and FNYEAQ. V was cut by 3 bases and J by 13 bases, with 15 bases left in between. The DNA for the CDR3 is TGTGCCAGCAGCTTGTGGGCCGGGAGTATGTACTTC. As protein: CASSLWAGSMYF.

CDR3 loop: CASSPSGQINTEAFF. As DNA, the CDR3 is TGTGCCAGTAGCCCCTCCGGACAGATTAACACTGAAGCTTTCTTT. The chain couples TRBV19 to TRBJ1-1; perhaps TRBD1 as D (6 bases). The CDR3 totals 15 residues. The germline V and J ends were trimmed by 6 bases and 2 bases, with 16 bases remaining between them. In germline, CDR1 is LNHDA, CDR2 SQIVND (reference sequence).

The chain is built from TRBV11-2 and TRBJ1-1; 10 bases agree with TRBD1. The CDR3 consists of 15 residues. Trimming cost V 4 bases and J 5 bases; bases outside gene matches: 7. From germline, CDR1 is SGHAT and CDR2 FQNNGV. CDR3 DNA: TGTGCCAGCAGCTCGGCGACAGGGGGCATGACTGAAGCTTTCTTT. It is translated as CASSSATGGMTEAFF.

This chain uses TRBV30 with TRBJ1-2; weak D call: TRBD1 (6 bases). This CDR3 region has 13 residues. Germline CDR1 GTSNPN, CDR2 SVGIG (reference sequence). V was cut by 5 bases and J by 3 bases, with 13 bases left in between. In nucleotides, the CDR3 is TGTGCCTGGGCCCCACAGGGTTACTATGGCTACACCTTC. Translating gives CAWAPQGYYGYTF.